This entry is about one T cell receptor beta chain. This record belongs to a study of cytomegalovirus exposure and HLA in healthy donors. Germline CDR1 SGHTA, CDR2 FQGTGA. This CDR3 has 15 residues. Trimming cost V 0 bases and J 8 bases; bases outside gene matches: 6. PCR involved 60 Vbeta and 13 Jbeta primers. Method: immunoSEQ multiplex PCR; TCRdb's copy keeps in-frame clones and lacks some. The sample has about 160,000 clones, over 70% seen once. The sequencing input was PBMCs. The receptor was isolated from a woman aged 45-65 years in good health and CMV-seropositive. V and J are TRBV7-3 and TRBJ2-1; 8 nucleotides align to TRBD2. The CDR3 loop reads CASSLTAGGRYEQFF. The DNA for the CDR3 is TGTGCCAGCAGCTTAACGGCGGGGGGCCGGTATGAGCAGTTCTTC. Full variable domain (rest looked up from reference TRBV7-3 and TRBJ2-1): GAGVSQTPSNKVTEKGKYVELRCDPISGHTALYWYRQSLGQGPEFLIYFQGTGAADDSGLPNDRFFAVRPEGSVSTLKIQRTERGDSAVYLCASSLTAGGRYEQFFGPGTRLTVL.